These 19 T cell receptor beta chains came from one sample sequenced in a study of blood T cell repertoires in COVID-19. Sequencing used immunoSEQ multiplex PCR; TCRdb keeps in-frame clones, though not all of them. Of approximately 200,000 clones in the sample, about 88% were seen once. The specimen sequenced was PBMCs or T cells enriched from blood (not recorded which). These receptor sequences come from a woman in her twenties or thirties who had been exposed to COVID-19.

This clone was observed a single time. The chain uses TRBV24-1 and TRBJ2-3, with D possibly matching TRBD2 (7 bases). There are 16 residues in the CDR3. Trimming removed 2 bases from V and 0 bases from J, with 11 bases in between. In germline, CDR1 is KGHDR, CDR2 SFDVKD. The CDR3 spells CATSDSGGLSTDTQYF. The DNA of the CDR3 is TGTGCCACCAGTGATTCGGGGGGCCTTAGCACAGATACGCAGTATTTT.

The chain has TRBV6-2 or TRBV6-3 and TRBJ1-5, with a tentative D call TRBD1 (6 bases). This CDR3 contains 17 residues. V lost 2 bases and J 4 bases, leaving 18 bases between the germline ends. CDR1 is MNHEY and CDR2 is SVGEGT in the germline V gene. The CDR3 coding sequence is TGTGCCAGCAGTTACCTTAGTACAGGGTCGTGGAATCAGCCCCAGCATTTT. Its translation: CASSYLSTGSWNQPQHF.

V is TRBV2 and J is TRBJ1-5; 7 bases match TRBD1. This CDR3 comprises 14 residues. Germline values: CDR1 SNHLY, CDR2 FYNNEI. With 5 bases clipped from V and 4 bases from J, the junction kept 5 bases outside the gene matches. DNA of the CDR3: TGTGCCAGCAGTCGACAGGGCAGGAATCAGCCCCAGCATTTT. This codes for CASSRQGRNQPQHF.

This chain connects TRBV3-1 (or the pseudogene TRBV3-2) to TRBJ1-2, with a weak D call TRBD1 (6 bases). Between the trimmed V and J ends, which lost 4 bases and 8 bases, there was a span of 11 bases. Germline V CDR1 and CDR2: LGHDT, YNNKEL (reference sequence). CDR3 length: 12 amino acids. In DNA form, the CDR3 reads TGTGCCAGCAGCCCAGGGGTAGGCGGCTACACCTTC. It codes for CASSPGVGGYTF.

The gene calls are TRBV2 and TRBJ1-2; TRBD1 is a possible D gene (6 bases). V lost 4 bases to trimming and J lost 1 base, with 13 bases between them. Germline CDR1 reads SNHLY; CDR2 reads FYNNEI. This CDR3 region has 15 residues. CDR3 nucleotide sequence: TGTGCCAGCAGTGGGGTGACAGGCTTTAACTATGGCTACACCTTC. Translation: CASSGVTGFNYGYTF. Drawing the rest from reference TRBV2 and TRBJ1-2, the complete variable domain is EPEVTQTPSHQVTQMGQEVILRCVPISNHLYFYWYRQILGQKVEFLVSFYNNEISEKSEIFDDQFSVERPDGSNFTLKIRSTKLEDSAMYFCASSGVTGFNYGYTFGSGTRLTVV.

CDR3 protein: CASRWGQGAYEQYF. The DNA of the CDR3 is TGTGCCAGCAGATGGGGACAGGGGGCGTACGAGCAGTACTTC. This sequence joins TRBV5-6 and TRBJ2-7; 12 bases map to TRBD1. The length of the CDR3 is 14 residues. J gave up 4 bases and V 5 bases, and 4 bases lay outside the gene matches. Per germline, CDR1 SGHDT and CDR2 YYEEEE.

The chain joins TRBV7-8 to TRBJ1-5; 11 positions agree with TRBD1. This CDR3 is built from 16 residues. V shed 4 bases, J shed 2 bases, and the junction held 4 bases outside the gene matches. Germline V gives CDR1 SGHVS, CDR2 FQNEAQ. The CDR3 DNA follows: TGTGCCAGCAGCTCGTGGGGACAGGGGGGCAATCAGCCCCAGCATTTT. Protein product: CASSSWGQGGNQPQHF.

V gene TRBV19 combines with J gene TRBJ2-7, with 10 bases lining up with TRBD1. This CDR3 has 15 amino acids. Trimming removed 7 bases from V and 2 bases from J; junction bases left unmatched: 8. The germline V gene has CDR1 LNHDA and CDR2 SQIVND (reference sequence). The CDR3 DNA reads as TGTGCCAGTACCCCGCGGACAGGGGGAACCTACGAGCAGTACTTC. Its protein is CASTPRTGGTYEQYF.

V is TRBV5-6 and J is TRBJ2-1; 7 positions match TRBD2. Germline-derived CDR1 and CDR2 are SGHDT and YYEEEE. V lost 3 bases to trimming and J lost 0 bases; unmatched junction nucleotides: 6. This CDR3 has 16 residues. The CDR3 DNA sequence: TGTGCCAGCAGCTCGCTACTAGCGAGCTCCTACAATGAGCAGTTCTTC. Protein: CASSSLLASSYNEQFF.

The chain combines TRBV30 with TRBJ2-2; 10 nucleotides align to TRBD1. This CDR3 contains 13 residues. The trim removed 5 bases at V and 6 bases at J, leaving 3 bases unmatched. Germline V gene data show CDR1 as GTSNPN and CDR2 as SVGIG (reference sequence). The CDR3 nucleotides are TGTGCCTGGGGGACAGGGGCGCCCGGGGAGCTGTTTTTT. Residues: CAWGTGAPGELFF.

V gene TRBV18 combines with J gene TRBJ2-1, with no clear D. Germline V gene lookup returns CDR1 KGHSH and CDR2 LQKENI. Trimming left V 6 bases short and J 1 base short, with 22 bases between. The CDR3 is made up of 18 amino acids. CDR3 region: CASSRPPKRGKSYNEQFF. The CDR3 DNA follows: TGTGCCAGCTCCCGACCCCCTAAGCGAGGAAAATCCTACAATGAGCAGTTCTTC.

The chain combines TRBV19 with TRBJ2-7; D not resolved. This CDR3 comprises 15 residues. The germline gives CDR1 LNHDA, CDR2 SQIVND (reference sequence). V shed 5 bases and J shed 0 bases, with 14 bases lying between them. CDR3 sequence: CASSVSAGSSYEQYF. In nucleotides, the CDR3 is TGTGCCAGTAGTGTCTCCGCCGGGTCCTCCTACGAGCAGTACTTC. The full variable domain, its missing parts supplied by reference TRBV19 and TRBJ2-7, is DGGITQSPKYLFRKEGQNVTLSCEQNLNHDAMYWYRQDPGQGLRLIYYSQIVNDFQKGDIAEGYSVSREKKESFPLTVTSAQKNPTAFYLCASSVSAGSSYEQYFGPGTRLTVT.

V and J are TRBV7-9 and TRBJ1-1, with D perhaps matching TRBD1 (6 bases). This CDR3 region has 15 residues. Per germline, CDR1 SEHNR and CDR2 FQNEAQ (reference sequence). The V gene lost 5 bases and the J gene lost 0 bases, with 13 bases spanning the gap. Written as DNA, the CDR3 is TGTGCCAGCAGCCCAAACACAGGGATGAACACTGAAGCTTTCTTT. Translating it yields CASSPNTGMNTEAFF.

This sequence joins TRBV9 and TRBJ2-3, with D perhaps TRBD2 (7 bases). V lost 0 bases and J 3 bases, leaving 14 bases between the germline ends. Germline values: CDR1 SGDLS, CDR2 YYNGEE. The CDR3 is made up of 16 amino acids. The DNA of the CDR3 is TGTGCCAGCAGCGTAGTTAGGGGGGGTCGAACAGATACGCAGTATTTT. Protein: CASSVVRGGRTDTQYF.

The rearrangement uses TRBV25-1 and TRBJ1-2; D unresolved. The CDR3 extends over 13 amino acids. Germline CDR1 is MGHDK and CDR2 is SYGVNS. Trimming removed 6 bases at V and 4 bases at J, with 12 bases between. The CDR3 here is CASSPPGSYGYTF. In DNA form, the CDR3 reads TGTGCCAGCAGCCCACCGGGAAGCTATGGCTACACCTTC.

The V and J genes are TRBV6-5 and TRBJ1-2; 9 bases are shared with TRBD1. Germline CDR1 reads MNHEY; CDR2 reads SVGAGI. V shed 6 bases, J shed 8 bases, and the junction held 10 bases outside the gene matches. The CDR3 has 14 residues. The CDR3 sequence: CASRPPGQGRGYTF. For the CDR3, the DNA is TGTGCCAGCAGGCCTCCGGGACAGGGTCGGGGCTACACCTTC.

This chain uses TRBV19 with TRBJ1-3, with 7 bases aligning to TRBD1. Germline V gene data show CDR1 as LNHDA and CDR2 as SQIVND (reference sequence). CDR3 length: 13 amino acids. J was trimmed by 4 bases and V by 11 bases; bases with no gene match: 8. The CDR3 DNA is TGTGCCTCGAAGGGGGCGAAAGGAAACACCATATATTTT. It is translated as CASKGAKGNTIYF.

The chain joins TRBV15 to TRBJ1-1, with 7 bases lining up with TRBD1. The CDR3 loop spans 15 amino acids. Trimming took 3 bases from V and 5 from J; bases not matched to a gene: 9. Per the germline V gene, CDR1 is LNHNV and CDR2 is YYDKDF (reference sequence). Written as DNA, the CDR3 is TGTGCCACCAGCAGGGCGGGGACAGTTGGTACTGAAGCTTTCTTT. This codes for CATSRAGTVGTEAFF.

In DNA form, the CDR3 reads TGTGCCAGTAGTCTACTGGACAGGGAACATGAAAAACTGTTTTTT. Amino acid sequence: CASSLLDREHEKLFF. The chain uses TRBV19 and TRBJ1-4; TRBD1 matches at 8 bases. Trimming cost V 5 bases and J 6 bases; bases outside gene matches: 8. CDR3 size: 15 residues. CDR1 and CDR2 from the germline V gene are LNHDA and SQIVND (reference sequence).